This T cell receptor (beta chain) was identified in a study of blood T cell repertoires in COVID-19 (dated by TCRdb to 2018 to 2021). For the study in its entirety: The collaborator samples originated in the United States, Italy and Spain and spanned the acute and convalescent phases of COVID-19. The material from the prospective study consisted of cDNA or gDNA derived from T cells, B-cell-depleted T cells, or PBMCs. Subjects who had been exposed to COVID-19, were actively infected with it, or had recovered from it provided the deeply sampled blood TCRbeta repertoires that made up the dataset. The repertoires were released in a freely available public database meant as a resource for research on the immune response to SARS-CoV-2. Samples came from the ongoing ImmuneRACE study (first 160 participants) plus 1,254 subjects from 6 global collaborators. Nearly every sample came with metadata listing a de-identified subject ID, COVID-19 status, age in years and sex. HLA class I and class II types, where available, came from metadata supplied by the sample provider rather than from assay-based typing.

Turning to this clone: This receptor's antigen is unknown. The sample holds no much larger clone one base away, and base qualities are not on file.

The immunoSEQ Assay, a bias-controlled multiplex PCR, was used to amplify TCRbeta CDR3 regions from genomic DNA. The authors processed their data as follows. Within the assay, amplification of reference gene primers was used to estimate how many nucleated cells each sample contained. To quantify the absolute abundance of each unique TCRbeta CDR3 rearrangement, sequence reads were collapsed and filtered. For each sample, productive Simpson clonality was calculated as the square root of Simpson's diversity index across productive rearrangements. The clones in this table, taken by TCRdb from immuneACCESS, are in-frame only. Not every clone is retained; where verified, under half of the shortfall comes from an unresolved V gene, and the cause of the rest is unknown. The DNA gave D and trimming, while V, J and clone size come from that table. The sample includes more than 300,000 clones, with over 90% observed a single time. In total, the top ten clones hold about 4% of the sample.

Participants in the prospective study were aged about 18 to 90 years, lived in about two dozen United States geographic areas, and enrolled through a virtual design. Cohort assignment in the prospective study relied on participant-reported clinical history from a screening survey and a study questionnaire. Exposed participants were defined as having been in contact with someone with a PCR-confirmed or clinician-diagnosed COVID-19 case within 2 weeks of study entry. In the prospective study, mobile phlebotomists collected whole blood, serum and a nasopharyngeal or oropharyngeal swab from each participant. Over a roughly 2-month period, participants in the prospective study had the option of providing additional blood draws and questionnaires. Before DNA extraction, blood samples from the prospective study were shipped at room temperature or frozen. As encoded in the germline V gene, CDR1 is MGHRA while CDR2 is YSYEKL. Reading from cysteine to phenylalanine, the CDR3 counts 14 amino acids. Just the 42-base CDR3 DNA is kept, in frame starting at base 1. V and J are truncated by 1 base and 2 bases respectively, leaving an intervening sequence of 9 bases.

Broad study findings and their caveats: The amount of clinical and demographic metadata varied by source and participant and was provided uncurated.

This receptor was identified in a woman aged 25 to 45 who had been exposed to COVID-19. Sequencing was performed on PBMCs or T cells enriched from blood (not recorded which). The rearranged segments are TRBV4-1 and TRBJ2-7; TRBD2 is a possible D gene, resting on 6 matching bases. In nucleotide form, the sequence is TGCGCCAGCAGCCAAGTGGGGGGAACCTACGAGCAGTACTTC. Translated, this is CASSQVGGTYEQYF.